The 19 T cell receptor beta chains given below trace back to one sample, sequenced in a study of lymphopenia after photon versus proton radiotherapy. TCRdb's table, derived via immunoSEQ multiplex PCR, lists solely in-frame clones and lacks some. This sample carries 37,000 or so clones, more than 70% of them seen once, and the ten largest clones take around 10%. The material sequenced was peripheral blood, taken from a patient treated with proton-based radiotherapy. The receptors come from a woman aged 70-85 years with pancreatic cancer. Some clones in this sample may be carry-over from other donors' samples.

This rearrangement joins TRBV19 to TRBJ1-1; D may be TRBD1 (6 bases). CDR3 length: 14 amino acids. Germline lookup yields CDR1 LNHDA and CDR2 SQIVND (reference sequence). V lost 0 bases and J 11 bases, leaving 16 bases between the germline ends. The CDR3 here is CASSIDDRRGLAFF. CDR3 nucleotides: TGTGCCAGTAGTATAGATGACCGACGGGGGCTTGCTTTCTTT.

The rearrangement uses TRBV6-1 and TRBJ1-1; TRBD1 agrees at 10 bases. The V segment lost 6 bases and the J segment 3 bases; nucleotides outside the gene matches: 4. Germline V lookup: CDR1 MNHNS, CDR2 SASEGT. The CDR3 extends over 14 amino acids. The CDR3 DNA reads as TGTGCCAGCAGAACCGGGACAGGGGACACTGAAGCTTTCTTT. Translation gives CASRTGTGDTEAFF.

This clone has just one count. The V gene is TRBV9, the J gene TRBJ2-1, with TRBD2 matching 7 bases. The CDR3 is made up of 15 amino acids. Trimming at V came to 4 bases and at J to 8 bases, leaving 12 bases not matched to a gene. CDR1 SGDLS and CDR2 YYNGEE come from the germline V gene. Here the CDR3 DNA reads TGTGCCAGCAGCATAAGCGGGACGAGGGTGGATGAGCAGTTCTTC. It codes for CASSISGTRVDEQFF.

The chain is built from TRBV9 and TRBJ2-3; 12 nucleotides line up with TRBD2. J lost 4 bases, V lost 4 bases, and 16 bases had no gene match. CDR1 is SGDLS and CDR2 is YYNGEE in the germline V gene. This CDR3 comprises 19 residues. CDR3 DNA sequence: TGTGCCAGCAGCCTCGGGACTAGCGGGTGGGTCCTTTCCTCAGATACGCAGTATTTT. Encoded protein: CASSLGTSGWVLSSDTQYF. The full variable domain, its missing parts supplied by reference TRBV9 and TRBJ2-3, is DSGVTQTPKHLITATGQRVTLRCSPRSGDLSVYWYQQSLDQGLQFLIQYYNGEERAKGNILERFSAQQFPDLHSELNLSSLELGDSALYFCASSLGTSGWVLSSDTQYFGPGTRLTVL.

The chain uses TRBV6-5 and TRBJ2-4; D is unresolved. Trimming removed 5 bases at V and 4 bases at J, with 12 bases between. Germline CDR1 and CDR2: MNHEY and SVGAGI. The CDR3 is 14 residues long. The CDR3 loop is CASSPPEAKNIQYF. The CDR3 DNA reads TGTGCCAGCAGTCCGCCTGAGGCTAAAAACATTCAGTACTTC.

The chain carries TRBV27 and TRBJ1-1, with D uncertain. The CDR3 loop spans 14 amino acids. The germline gives CDR1 MNHEY, CDR2 SMNVEV (reference sequence). Trimming pared 4 bases from V and 1 base from J, leaving 10 bases between. The CDR3: CASSSRTANTEAFF. The DNA of the CDR3 is TGTGCCAGCAGTTCCCGGACGGCGAACACTGAAGCTTTCTTT.

The chain joins TRBV19 to TRBJ2-1; 14 bases are a match to TRBD2. The CDR3 length is 17 residues. Germline V CDR1 and CDR2: LNHDA, SQIVND (reference sequence). J lost 8 bases, V lost 4 bases, and 10 bases had no gene match. The DNA for the CDR3 is TGTGCCAGTAGTACCCCCGGGACTAGCGGGAGTCGGGATGAGCAGTTCTTC. Its translation is CASSTPGTSGSRDEQFF. Variable domain in full (rest from reference TRBV19 and TRBJ2-1): DGGITQSPKYLFRKEGQNVTLSCEQNLNHDAMYWYRQDPGQGLRLIYYSQIVNDFQKGDIAEGYSVSREKKESFPLTVTSAQKNPTAFYLCASSTPGTSGSRDEQFFGPGTRLTVL.

V and J are TRBV2 and TRBJ2-7, with TRBD2 as a possible D gene (6 bases). Germline V lookup: CDR1 SNHLY, CDR2 FYNNEI. CDR3 size: 14 residues. Between the trimmed V and J ends, which lost 8 bases and 3 bases, there was a span of 17 bases. CDR3 in amino acids: CASRTLGSSYEQYF. The CDR3 DNA sequence: TGTGCCAGCCGAACCCTCGGGAGCAGCTACGAGCAGTACTTC.

This rearrangement joins TRBV30 to TRBJ2-1, with 14 bases aligning to TRBD2. After removal of 7 bases from V and 4 bases from J, the junction contained 18 bases not matched to a gene. The CDR3 contains 19 residues. CDR1 and CDR2 from the germline V gene are GTSNPN and SVGIG (reference sequence). CDR3 region: CAYAAGTSGSLRIYNEQFF. CDR3 nucleotides: TGTGCCTACGCAGCCGGGACTAGCGGGAGTTTACGCATTTACAATGAGCAGTTCTTC.

This sequence joins TRBV19 and TRBJ2-7; possibly TRBD2 for D (6 bases). Germline assignment: CDR1 LNHDA and CDR2 SQIVND (reference sequence). CDR3 size: 14 residues. V lost 7 bases and J 3 bases, leaving 16 bases between the germline ends. This chain's CDR3 is CASNTGGRYYEQYF. CDR3 nucleotide sequence: TGTGCCAGTAACACCGGGGGTCGGTACTACGAGCAGTACTTC. The variable domain in full, completed from reference TRBV19 and TRBJ2-7, reads DGGITQSPKYLFRKEGQNVTLSCEQNLNHDAMYWYRQDPGQGLRLIYYSQIVNDFQKGDIAEGYSVSREKKESFPLTVTSAQKNPTAFYLCASNTGGRYYEQYFGPGTRLTVT.

The rearrangement links TRBV6-5 to TRBJ1-1; D might be TRBD1 (6 bases). V gave up 3 bases and J gave up 2 bases, with 16 bases separating them. The CDR3 is 16 amino acids. Germline CDR1 and CDR2: MNHEY and SVGAGI. Here the CDR3 reads CASSYSGVGRNTEAFF. The CDR3 region has the DNA TGTGCCAGCAGTTATTCAGGGGTTGGTAGAAACACTGAAGCTTTCTTT.

The V call is TRBV27, the J call TRBJ1-2; 8 positions agree with TRBD1. The CDR3 runs to 13 residues. Looked up from germline, CDR1 is MNHEY and CDR2 is SMNVEV (reference sequence). Unmatched junction bases numbered 8, after V lost 5 bases and J lost 9 bases. The CDR3 loop reads CASSDRTGLSYTF. CDR3 bases: TGTGCCAGCAGTGATCGGACAGGGTTGAGCTACACCTTC.

The chain combines TRBV6-6 with TRBJ1-4, with a possible D match to TRBD1 (5 bases). The germline V gene has CDR1 MNHNY and CDR2 SVGAGI (reference sequence). The CDR3 totals 12 residues. V lost 5 bases and J 4 bases, leaving 5 bases between the germline ends. As DNA, the CDR3 is TGTGCCAGCAGTGACAGTAATGAAAAACTGTTTTTT. It yields the protein CASSDSNEKLFF.

V is TRBV7-2 and J is TRBJ1-5; the match to TRBD1 covers 8 bases. The germline gives CDR1 SGHTA, CDR2 FQGNSA. The CDR3 contains 13 residues. The V segment lost 5 bases and the J segment 7 bases; nucleotides outside the gene matches: 4. CDR3: CASSLDRAQPQHF. CDR3 nucleotides: TGTGCCAGCAGCCTGGACAGGGCCCAGCCCCAGCATTTT.

The J gene is TRBJ2-1, the V gene TRBV2; no definite D call. This CDR3 spans 14 amino acids. Looked up from germline, CDR1 is SNHLY and CDR2 is FYNNEI. V was shortened by 3 bases and J by 7 bases, with 13 bases between the two germline ends. CDR3 DNA sequence: TGTGCCAGCAGTGATTTCCCCACCGGGAATGAGCAGTTCTTC. Translation: CASSDFPTGNEQFF.

The chain couples TRBV5-5 to TRBJ1-5, with 7 positions matching TRBD1. After removal of 3 bases from V and 4 bases from J, the junction contained 1 base not matched to a gene. The CDR3 sequence is 13 residues long. Germline loops: CDR1 SGHKS, CDR2 YYEKEE (reference sequence). The CDR3 here is CASSSQGNQPQHF. In nucleotides, the CDR3 is TGTGCCAGCAGCTCACAGGGGAATCAGCCCCAGCATTTT.

This rearrangement joins TRBV27 to TRBJ2-7; 14 bases are a match to TRBD2. This CDR3 has 15 amino acids. The germline V gene has CDR1 MNHEY and CDR2 SMNVEV (reference sequence). V lost 3 bases to trimming and J lost 6 bases; unmatched junction nucleotides: 4. The CDR3 loop is CASSLTSGRASEQYF. The CDR3 DNA reads TGTGCCAGCAGTTTGACTAGCGGGAGGGCGTCCGAGCAGTACTTC.

The chain uses TRBV6-1 and TRBJ1-1; TRBD1 agrees at 7 bases. There are 15 residues in the CDR3. V lost 6 bases and J lost 6; bases outside the gene matches: 13. Germline loops: CDR1 MNHNS, CDR2 SASEGT. For the CDR3, the DNA is TGTGCCAGCAGGGGGACAGCCCCTCTGAGCCCTGAAGCTTTCTTT. Translation gives CASRGTAPLSPEAFF.

This clone was detected a few times. This rearrangement joins TRBV7-9 to TRBJ2-1, with 10 bases identical to TRBD2. Trimming at V came to 2 bases and at J to 5 bases, leaving 9 bases not matched to a gene. CDR3 length: 17 amino acids. The germline CDR1 and CDR2 sequences are SEHNR and FQNEAQ (reference sequence). CDR3 DNA sequence: TGTGCCAGCAGCTTATCTTCTAGCGGGAGAGTCAACAATGAGCAGTTCTTC. Amino acid sequence: CASSLSSSGRVNNEQFF. The full variable domain, completed using reference TRBV7-9 and TRBJ2-1, is DTGVSQNPRHKITKRGQNVTFRCDPISEHNRLYWYRQTLGQGPEFLTYFQNEAQLEKSRLLSDRFSAERPKGSFSTLEIQRTEQGDSAMYLCASSLSSSGRVNNEQFFGPGTRLTVL.